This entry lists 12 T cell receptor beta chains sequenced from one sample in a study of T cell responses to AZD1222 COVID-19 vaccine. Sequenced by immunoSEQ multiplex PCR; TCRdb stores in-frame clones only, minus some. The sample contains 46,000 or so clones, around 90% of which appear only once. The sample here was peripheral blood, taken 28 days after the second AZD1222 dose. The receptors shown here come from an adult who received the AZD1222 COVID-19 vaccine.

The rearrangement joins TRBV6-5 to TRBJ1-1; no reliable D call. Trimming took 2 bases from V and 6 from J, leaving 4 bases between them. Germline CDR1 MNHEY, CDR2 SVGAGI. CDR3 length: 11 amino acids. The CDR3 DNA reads TGTGCCAGCAGTTACGCAGCTGAAGCTTTCTTT. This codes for CASSYAAEAFF.

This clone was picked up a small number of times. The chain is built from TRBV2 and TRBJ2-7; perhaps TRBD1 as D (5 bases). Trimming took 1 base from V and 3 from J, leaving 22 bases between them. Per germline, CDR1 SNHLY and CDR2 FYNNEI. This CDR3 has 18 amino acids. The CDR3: CASSEEFSGRRVLYEQYF. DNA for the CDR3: TGTGCCAGCAGTGAAGAGTTCTCGGGTCGCAGGGTTCTCTACGAGCAGTACTTC.

This CDR3 reads CAWSVPGQVLNTEAFF. CDR3 coding DNA: TGTGCCTGGAGTGTTCCGGGACAAGTTTTGAACACTGAAGCTTTCTTT. The V and J genes are TRBV30 and TRBJ1-1, with a possible D match to TRBD1 (6 bases). There are 16 residues in the CDR3. Germline V CDR1 and CDR2: GTSNPN, SVGIG (reference sequence). Deletions cut 0 bases from V and 0 bases from J, with 14 bases between.

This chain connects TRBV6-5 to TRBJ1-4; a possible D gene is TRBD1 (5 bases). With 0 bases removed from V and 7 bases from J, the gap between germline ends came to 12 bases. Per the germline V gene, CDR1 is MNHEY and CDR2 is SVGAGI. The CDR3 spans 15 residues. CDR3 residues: CASSYSRGHGEKLFF. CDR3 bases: TGTGCCAGCAGTTACTCAAGAGGACACGGTGAAAAACTGTTTTTT.

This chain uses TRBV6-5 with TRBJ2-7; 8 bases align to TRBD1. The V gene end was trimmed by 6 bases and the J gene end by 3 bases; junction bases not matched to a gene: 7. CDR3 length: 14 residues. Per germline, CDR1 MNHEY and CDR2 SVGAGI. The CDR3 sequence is CASSHRTGSYEQYF. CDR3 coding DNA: TGTGCCAGCAGCCACCGGACAGGGAGCTACGAGCAGTACTTC.

For the CDR3, the DNA is TGTGCCAGCAGCTTAGGGGCAGGAGATACGCAGTATTTT. Translation: CASSLGAGDTQYF. V is TRBV5-4 and J is TRBJ2-3, with a possible D match to TRBD1 (5 bases). CDR1 is SGHNT and CDR2 is YYREEE in the germline V gene (reference sequence). Between the trimmed V and J ends, which lost 2 bases and 5 bases, there was a span of 9 bases. The CDR3 is 13 residues long.

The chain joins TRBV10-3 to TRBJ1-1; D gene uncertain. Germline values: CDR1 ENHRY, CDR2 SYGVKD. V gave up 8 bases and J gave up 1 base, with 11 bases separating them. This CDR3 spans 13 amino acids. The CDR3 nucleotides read TGTGCCATCCTAAAAAGGGCGAACACTGAAGCTTTCTTT. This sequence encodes CAILKRANTEAFF.

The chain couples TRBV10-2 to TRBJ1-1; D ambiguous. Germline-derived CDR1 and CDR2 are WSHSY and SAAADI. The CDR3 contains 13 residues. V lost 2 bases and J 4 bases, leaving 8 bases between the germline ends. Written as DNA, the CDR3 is TGCGCCAGCAGTGAGAATCGGGCCACTGAAGCTTTCTTT. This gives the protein CASSENRATEAFF.

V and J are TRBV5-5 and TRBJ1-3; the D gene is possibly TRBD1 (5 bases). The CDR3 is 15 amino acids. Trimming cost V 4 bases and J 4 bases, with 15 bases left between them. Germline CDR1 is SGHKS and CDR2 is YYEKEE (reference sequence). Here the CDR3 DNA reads TGTGCCAGCAGCAAAAGTGGGGGGAGAGGAAACACCATATATTTT. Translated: CASSKSGGRGNTIYF.

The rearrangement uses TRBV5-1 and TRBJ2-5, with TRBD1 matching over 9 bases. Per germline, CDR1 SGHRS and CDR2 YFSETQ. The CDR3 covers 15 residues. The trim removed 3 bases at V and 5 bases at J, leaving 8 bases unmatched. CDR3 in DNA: TGCGCCAGCAGCTCCGGGGACAGGGCTGCGGAGACCCAGTACTTC. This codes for CASSSGDRAAETQYF.

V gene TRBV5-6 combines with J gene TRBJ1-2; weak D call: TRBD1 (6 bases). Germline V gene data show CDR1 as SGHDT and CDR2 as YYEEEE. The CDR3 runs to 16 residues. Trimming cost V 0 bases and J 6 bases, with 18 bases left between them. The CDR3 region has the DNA TGTGCCAGCAGCTTGGATCCCGGGACACCGTCGGATGGCTACACCTTC. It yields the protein CASSLDPGTPSDGYTF.

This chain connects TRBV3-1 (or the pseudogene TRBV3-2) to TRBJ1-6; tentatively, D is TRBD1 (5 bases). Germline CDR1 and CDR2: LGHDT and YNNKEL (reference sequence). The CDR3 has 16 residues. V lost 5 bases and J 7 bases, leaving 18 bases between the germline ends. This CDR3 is CASSRGERGGNSPLHF. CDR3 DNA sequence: TGTGCCAGCAGCAGGGGAGAGAGGGGTGGCAATTCACCCCTCCACTTT.